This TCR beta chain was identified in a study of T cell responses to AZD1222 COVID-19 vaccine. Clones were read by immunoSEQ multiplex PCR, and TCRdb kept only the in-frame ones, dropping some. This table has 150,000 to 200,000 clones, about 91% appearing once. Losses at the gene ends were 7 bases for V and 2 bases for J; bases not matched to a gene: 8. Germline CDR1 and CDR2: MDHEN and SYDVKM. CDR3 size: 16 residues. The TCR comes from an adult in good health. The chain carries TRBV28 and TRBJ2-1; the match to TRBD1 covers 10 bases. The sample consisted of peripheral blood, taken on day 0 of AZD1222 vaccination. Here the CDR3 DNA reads TGTGCCAGCATCCCTCCCGGGACAGGGGCCTACAATGAGCAGTTCTTC. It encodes CASIPPGTGAYNEQFF.